This entry describes one T cell receptor (beta chain). Its antigen is still unknown. The V gene's germline CDR1 is SGHRS and CDR2 YFSETQ. CDR3 length: 16 residues. V lost 7 bases to trimming and J lost 4 bases, with 23 bases between them. These data are taken from a study of PD-1 blockade in classical Hodgkin lymphoma. Relapse after autologous stem cell transplantation occurred in every patient, and brentuximab vedotin exposure varied. Study-level findings and limits: Relative to healthy donors, newly diagnosed patients reportedly had lower baseline TCR diversity, which was reported as lower still in relapsed/refractory patients. Those achieving complete response showed baseline diversity like newly diagnosed patients.

The method was immunoSEQ multiplex PCR; TCRdb's version includes in-frame clones alone and lacks a portion of them. The sample records about 94,000 clones, 89% being singletons. V and J are TRBV5-1 and TRBJ2-5, with D tentatively TRBD1 or TRBD2 (5 bases each). The sequence was obtained from a human donor with classical Hodgkin lymphoma. Sequencing was performed on peripheral blood mononuclear cells (PBMCs), taken before the second cycle of nivolumab. The DNA of the CDR3 is TGCGCCAGCCGCCAATCCCGGGACCCCCGGGGAGAGACCCAGTACTTC. Its translation: CASRQSRDPRGETQYF.